The subject of this entry is one TCR beta chain. The antigen is undetermined. The sample is drawn from a study of CD8+ T cells in alopecia areata. Study in general: Tofacitinib administration to treated patients was oral, at 5 to 10 mg twice daily. The tofacitinib course ran for 6 to 18 months and was followed by 6 months off drug.

cDNA serving as the sequencing template came from extracted, reverse transcribed RNA. The table came from immunoSEQ multiplex PCR; TCRdb's copy has only in-frame clones and leaves some out. The repertoire holds around 250,000 clones, with under 70% as singletons. The junction had 7 bases not matched to a gene; V was cut back by 9 bases and J by 8 bases. This CDR3 has 13 amino acids. From germline, CDR1 is MNHEY and CDR2 SMNVEV (reference sequence). Points from the study as a whole: Among the cells sequenced in scalp samples are also the resident alphabeta T cells of normal skin. Scalp lesions, especially in alopecia totalis/universalis, had higher clonality than normal scalp.

This receptor was obtained from a human donor with alopecia areata. The rearrangement uses TRBV27 and TRBJ1-6; the match to TRBD1 covers 7 bases. Sequenced material: CD4+ T cells sorted from blood, taken at week 0. The CDR3 DNA reads as TGTGCCAGTACTCGGGACAGTTATTCACCCCTCCACTTT. It codes for CASTRDSYSPLHF.